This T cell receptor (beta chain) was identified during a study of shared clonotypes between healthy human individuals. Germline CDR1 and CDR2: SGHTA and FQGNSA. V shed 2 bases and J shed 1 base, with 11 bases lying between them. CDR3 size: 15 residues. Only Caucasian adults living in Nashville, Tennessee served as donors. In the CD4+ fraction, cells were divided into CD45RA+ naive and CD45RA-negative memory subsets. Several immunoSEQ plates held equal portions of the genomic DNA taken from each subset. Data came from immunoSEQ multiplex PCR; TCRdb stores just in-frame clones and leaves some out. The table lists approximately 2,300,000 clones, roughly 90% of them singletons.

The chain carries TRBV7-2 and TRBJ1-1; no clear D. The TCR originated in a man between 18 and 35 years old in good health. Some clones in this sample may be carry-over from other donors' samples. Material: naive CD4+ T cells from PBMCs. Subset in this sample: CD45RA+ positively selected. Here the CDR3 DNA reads TGTGCCAGCAGCTTATTGGGCAGACAGAACACTGAAGCTTTCTTT. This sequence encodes CASSLLGRQNTEAFF.